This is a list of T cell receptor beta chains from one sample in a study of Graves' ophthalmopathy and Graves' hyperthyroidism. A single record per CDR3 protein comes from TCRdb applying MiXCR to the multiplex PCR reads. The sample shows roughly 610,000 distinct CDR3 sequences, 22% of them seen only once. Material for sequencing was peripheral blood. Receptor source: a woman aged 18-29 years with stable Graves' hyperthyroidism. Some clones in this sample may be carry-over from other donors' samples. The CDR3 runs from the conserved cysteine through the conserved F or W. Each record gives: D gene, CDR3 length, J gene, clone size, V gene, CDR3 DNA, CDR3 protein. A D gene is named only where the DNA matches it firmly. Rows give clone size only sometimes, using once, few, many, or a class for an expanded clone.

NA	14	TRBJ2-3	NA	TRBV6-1	TGTGCCAGCAGTCGAGCGGGCCGCACAGATACGCAGTATTTT	CASSRAGRTDTQYF
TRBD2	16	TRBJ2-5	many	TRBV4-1	TGCGCCAGCAGCCCTATAGCGGGGGGGCAGATAGAGACCCAGTACTTC	CASSPIAGGQIETQYF
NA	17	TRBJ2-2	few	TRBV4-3	TGCGCCAGCAGCCAAGACCTAGGGCTAGGGGGGACCGGGGAGCTGTTTTTT	CASSQDLGLGGTGELFF
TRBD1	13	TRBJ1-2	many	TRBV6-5	TGTGCCAGCAGATACCCGGGACAGGTTGTCTACACCTTC	CASRYPGQVVYTF
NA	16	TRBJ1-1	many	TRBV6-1	TGTGCCAGCAGTGAAGTGGGCAGAGAAATGGACACTGAAGCTTTCTTT	CASSEVGREMDTEAFF
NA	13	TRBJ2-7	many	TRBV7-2	TGTGCCAGCAGCCCCGAGCGGTTCTACGAGCAGTACTTC	CASSPERFYEQYF
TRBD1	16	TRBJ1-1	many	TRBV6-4	TGTGCCAGCAGTGACCCCCCGCCAGGGGGCAACACTGAAGCTTTCTTT	CASSDPPPGGNTEAFF
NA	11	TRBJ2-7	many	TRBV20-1	TGCAGTGCCCCACAGGGCTACGAGCAGTACTTC	CSAPQGYEQYF
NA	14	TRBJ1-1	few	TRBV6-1	TGTGCCAGCAAGAACAGGGTGCTTGACACTGAAGCTTTCTTT	CASKNRVLDTEAFF
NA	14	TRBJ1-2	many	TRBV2	TGTGCCAGCAGAACAGCATCTCCTAACTATGGCTACACCTTC	CASRTASPNYGYTF
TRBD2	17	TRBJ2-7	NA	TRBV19	TGTGCCAGTAGTATGGGACTAGCGGGCCCATCCAAATGGGAGCAGTACTTC	CASSMGLAGPSKWEQYF
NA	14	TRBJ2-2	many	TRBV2	TGTGCCAGCAAATCCCGAGGGTACACCGGGGAGCTGTTTTTT	CASKSRGYTGELFF
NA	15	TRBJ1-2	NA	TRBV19	TGTGCCAGTAGTATAGATTCGGGGGACAACTATGGCTACACCTTC	CASSIDSGDNYGYTF
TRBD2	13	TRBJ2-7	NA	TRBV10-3	TGTGCCATCCGGACTAGCGGGAACTACGAGCAGTACTTC	CAIRTSGNYEQYF
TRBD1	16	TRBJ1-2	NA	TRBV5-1	TGCGCCAGCAGCTCGGGAACCGGGGGACAGAACTATGGCTACACCTTC	CASSSGTGGQNYGYTF
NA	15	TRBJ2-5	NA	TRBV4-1	TGCGCCAGCAGCCAAGATCTGAGCCGGAGAGAGACCCAGTACTTC	CASSQDLSRRETQYF
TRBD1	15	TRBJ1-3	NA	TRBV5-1	TGCGCCAGCAGCCGCGAAGGGACAGACGGAAACACCATATATTTT	CASSREGTDGNTIYF
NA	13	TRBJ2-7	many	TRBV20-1	TGCAGTGCTAGTTTGAGGGTAGGCTACGAGCAGTACTTC	CSASLRVGYEQYF
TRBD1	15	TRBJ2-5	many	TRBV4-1	TGCGCCAGCAGCCGGTTGGGACAGGGGCAGGAGACCCAGTACTTC	CASSRLGQGQETQYF
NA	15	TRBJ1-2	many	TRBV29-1	TGCAGCGTTGAGATCGCAGCACAGCTAACCTATGGCTACACCTTC	CSVEIAAQLTYGYTF
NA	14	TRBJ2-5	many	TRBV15	TGTGCCACCAGCAGGCGCTCAGGGGAAGAGACCCAGTACTTC	CATSRRSGEETQYF
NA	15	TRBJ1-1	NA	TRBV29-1	TGCAGCGTTGTCCGGCCTAGCGCAGGGGTCACTGAAGCTTTCTTT	CSVVRPSAGVTEAFF
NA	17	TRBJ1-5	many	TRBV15	TGTGCCACCAGCAGTATTTTTGACGTCCCCGTTAATCAGCCCCAGCATTTT	CATSSIFDVPVNQPQHF
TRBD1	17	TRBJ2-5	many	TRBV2	TGTGCCAGCAGTACAGACAGGGGGAAAGGATTTCAAGAGACCCAGTACTTC	CASSTDRGKGFQETQYF
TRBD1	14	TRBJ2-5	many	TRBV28	TGTGCCGTAGATAAAACAGGGGGCAGGGAGACCCAGTACTTC	CAVDKTGGRETQYF
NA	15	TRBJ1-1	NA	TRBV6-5	TGTGCCAGCAGTTACTCGAGAAACAGGTACAGGGAAGCTTTCTTT	CASSYSRNRYREAFF
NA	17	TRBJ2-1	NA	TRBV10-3	TGTGCCATCAGTGATTCGGAAGGGAGTACATCCTACAATGAGCAGTTCTTC	CAISDSEGSTSYNEQFF
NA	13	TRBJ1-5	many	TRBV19	TGTGCCAGTAGTATAACCAGAGATCAGCCCCAGCATTTT	CASSITRDQPQHF
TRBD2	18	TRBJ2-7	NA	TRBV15	TGTGCCACCAGCAGAGCGCGAAGGACTAGCGGGAGGCAATACGAGCAGTACTTC	CATSRARRTSGRQYEQYF
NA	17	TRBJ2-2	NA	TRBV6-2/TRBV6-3	TGTGCCAGCAGTTACACCAAGGAGGGGAGGAACACCGGGGAGCTGTTTTTT	CASSYTKEGRNTGELFF
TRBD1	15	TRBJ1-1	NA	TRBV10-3	TGTGCCATCAGTGAGTCGAGGACAGGGGGCACTGAAGCTTTCTTT	CAISESRTGGTEAFF